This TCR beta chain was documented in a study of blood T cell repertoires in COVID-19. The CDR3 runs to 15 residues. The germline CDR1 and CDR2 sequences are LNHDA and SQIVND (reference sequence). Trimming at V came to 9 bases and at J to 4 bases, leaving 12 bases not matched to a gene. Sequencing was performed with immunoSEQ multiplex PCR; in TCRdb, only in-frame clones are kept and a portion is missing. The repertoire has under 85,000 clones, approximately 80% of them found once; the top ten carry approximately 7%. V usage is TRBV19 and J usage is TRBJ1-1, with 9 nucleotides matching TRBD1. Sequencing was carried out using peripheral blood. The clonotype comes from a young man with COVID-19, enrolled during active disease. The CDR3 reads CASFPQGAGSTEAFF. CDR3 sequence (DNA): TGTGCCAGCTTCCCACAGGGGGCTGGGAGCACTGAAGCTTTCTTT.